Described below is a single TCR beta chain sequence and its context. The CDR3 is 15 residues long. Germline V gene data show CDR1 as SGHNT and CDR2 as YENEEA. Trimming shortened V by 3 bases and J by 0 bases, and 9 bases separated the two germline ends. This sample is drawn from a study of blood T cell repertoires in COVID-19. At the level of the study: Collection of acute and convalescent COVID-19 samples took place in the United States, Italy and Spain.

In the original processing: Scientists estimated how many nucleated cells there were by amplifying reference gene primers. Sequencing used immunoSEQ multiplex PCR; TCRdb keeps in-frame clones, though not all of them. The DNA gave D and trimming, while V, J and clone size come from that table. In the table there are about 99,000 clones, about 86% of which are singletons. The genes are TRBV11-3 and TRBJ2-1; perhaps TRBD2 as D (6 bases). The sequenced sample consisted of peripheral blood. The clonotype originates from a woman aged 55 to 70 in a cohort sampled during active or convalescent COVID-19. The CDR3 region has the DNA TGTGCCAGCAGCTTCGCGGGGAGCTCCTACAATGAGCAGTTCTTC. This encodes CASSFAGSSYNEQFF.